One sample yielded the 27 T cell receptor beta chains listed below, sequenced in a study of immune heterogeneity within non-small cell lung tumors. Amplifying TCR beta CDR3 involved multiplex PCR carried out with 32 V and 13 J primers. In TCRdb, the multiplex PCR reads were re-called with MiXCR into one record per CDR3 protein. The sample lists tens of thousands of distinct CDR3 sequences, around 28% occurring once. Bulk tumor genomic DNA, about 620 ng per sample, was used as template. Spaced far apart, several biopsies were taken from each primary tumor during surgery. Samples came from untreated patients having curative surgery for newly diagnosed non-small cell lung cancer. The specimen sequenced was lung tumor tissue. These receptors were obtained from a man in his forties with non-small cell lung cancer.

This clonotype occurred many times. The chain is built from TRBV20-1 and TRBJ2-7; tentative D call: TRBD1 (6 bases). In germline, CDR1 is DFQATT, CDR2 SNEGSKA (reference sequence). CDR3 length: 12 residues. V was shortened by 5 bases and J by 1 base, with 9 bases between the two germline ends. For the CDR3, the DNA is TGCAGTGCTCAGGACAGATCCTACGAGCAGTACTTC. Encoded protein: CSAQDRSYEQYF.

This clonotype is deemed medium-sized (0.01 to 0.1%). The CDR3 protein is CASSRPGVNYGYTF. The CDR3 bases are TGTGCCAGCAGCCGACCAGGAGTTAACTATGGCTACACCTTC. The rearrangement joins TRBV6-1 to TRBJ1-2; D call uncertain. Trimming pared 6 bases from V and 1 base from J, leaving 12 bases between. The CDR3 totals 14 residues. Germline V gene lookup returns CDR1 MNHNS and CDR2 SASEGT.

Note on this clonotype: Germline is not matched at one junction end, which may reflect a read error. V gene TRBV3-1 combines with J gene TRBJ1-2; maybe TRBD1 (5 bases). This CDR3 spans 14 amino acids. Germline assignment: CDR1 LGHDT and CDR2 YNNKEL (reference sequence). The CDR3 here is CASIQAGRLYGYTF. The CDR3 DNA reads as TGTGCCAGCATCCAAGCGGGACGGCTCTATGGCTACACCTTC.

DNA for the CDR3: TGCGCCAGCAGCTTGGCCGGCATGGCAGGGGGTCGCACCGGGGAGCTGTTTTTT. Translated: CASSLAGMAGGRTGELFF. The genes are TRBV5-1 and TRBJ2-2; 7 positions match TRBD1. The germline CDR1 and CDR2 sequences are SGHRS and YFSETQ. V shed 0 bases and J 4 bases; nucleotides not matched to a gene: 12. CDR3 length: 18 residues.

This clonotype was seen repeatedly, ten times or more. This chain joins TRBV5-1 and TRBJ1-5, with D uncertain. The CDR3 has 13 residues. With 4 bases removed from V and 3 bases from J, the gap between germline ends came to 8 bases. Germline V gene data show CDR1 as SGHRS and CDR2 as YFSETQ. CDR3 in DNA: TGCGCCAGCAGCCCCAGGCCCAATCAGCCCCAGCATTTT. This codes for CASSPRPNQPQHF.

This clonotype was detected ten times or more. This chain connects TRBV6-1 to TRBJ1-5; the D gene is possibly TRBD1 (5 bases). The germline V gene has CDR1 MNHNS and CDR2 SASEGT. The CDR3 totals 15 residues. Between the trimmed V and J ends, which lost 5 bases and 4 bases, there was a span of 15 bases. The DNA for the CDR3 is TGTGCCAGCAGTCAGGGCGGGGGGAGAAATCAGCCCCAGCATTTT. As protein: CASSQGGGRNQPQHF.

The table lists this clonotype with a few counts. The chain employs TRBV4-2 and TRBJ2-3; possibly TRBD2 for D (6 bases). The CDR3 has 15 residues. CDR1 is LGHNA and CDR2 is YNFKEQ in the germline V gene. Trimming took off 2 bases at V and 1 base at J, with 10 bases between the two ends. In DNA, the CDR3 is TGTGCCAGCAGCCAAAAGCCTAGCGGCACAGATACGCAGTATTTT. It yields the protein CASSQKPSGTDTQYF.

On this clonotype: It may be a read error: a sequence one base away is much more abundant. The chain recombines TRBV6-9 with TRBJ1-2; 9 bases map to TRBD1. CDR1 is MNHGY and CDR2 is SVAAGI in the germline V gene. The junction had 7 bases not matched to a gene; V was cut back by 4 bases and J by 4 bases. This CDR3 contains 15 residues. The CDR3 region is CASSSGTGRLYGYTF. CDR3 DNA sequence: TGTGCCAGCAGTTCGGGGACAGGGCGACTCTATGGCTACACCTTC.

This clonotype was detected a few times. The chain combines TRBV19 with TRBJ1-1; possibly TRBD1 for D (5 bases). The CDR3 contains 13 residues. Per the germline V gene, CDR1 is LNHDA and CDR2 is SQIVND (reference sequence). V lost 9 bases and J lost 7, with 18 bases in between. The CDR3 nucleotides are TGTGCCAGCAATACGGGGGGGTGGAATGAAGCTTTCTTT. Residues: CASNTGGWNEAFF.

This clonotype was picked up a small number of times. This chain uses TRBV4-1 with TRBJ2-3; 11 bases match TRBD1. CDR3 length: 16 amino acids. V lost 2 bases to trimming and J lost 5 bases; unmatched junction nucleotides: 6. Germline V gene data show CDR1 as MGHRA and CDR2 as YSYEKL. The CDR3 DNA sequence: TGCGCCAGCAGCCAACGCGGGACAGGGGGGATAGATACGCAGTATTTT. It yields the protein CASSQRGTGGIDTQYF.

This clonotype turned up a few times. The chain has TRBV2 and TRBJ2-1, with D perhaps matching TRBD1 (5 bases). V dropped 6 bases and J dropped 12 bases, with 15 bases sitting between them. CDR1 SNHLY and CDR2 FYNNEI come from the germline V gene. The CDR3 consists of 12 residues. The CDR3 region has the DNA TGTGCCAGCAGCGGCAGGGAAGGTAGGCAGTTCTTC. The encoded protein is CASSGREGRQFF.

About this clonotype: A single base separates this from a much larger clone, so it may be a read error. The rearrangement uses TRBV19 and TRBJ2-3; D is ambiguous. The CDR3 is 13 residues long. CDR1 is LNHDA and CDR2 is SQIVND in the germline V gene (reference sequence). In DNA, the CDR3 is TGTTCCAGTAGTATTAGTCGGACAGATACGCAGTATTTT. Translation: CSSSISRTDTQYF.

This clonotype was seen many times. V is TRBV5-1 and J is TRBJ2-5; 7 bases are shared with TRBD2. CDR1 is SGHRS, CDR2 YFSETQ, per germline. J lost 6 bases, V lost 4 bases, and 9 bases had no gene match. The CDR3 runs 14 residues. The CDR3 DNA reads as TGCGCCAGCAGCCCGAGGGGAGGGGCCCAGACCCAGTACTTC. This sequence encodes CASSPRGGAQTQYF.

There are many counts of this clonotype. V usage is TRBV28 and J usage is TRBJ1-2; 7 bases line up with TRBD1. CDR3 length: 14 residues. J gave up 3 bases and V 3 bases, and 4 bases lay outside the gene matches. Per the germline V gene, CDR1 is MDHEN and CDR2 is SYDVKM. The CDR3 here is CASSFPTGDYGYTF. Written as DNA, the CDR3 is TGTGCCAGCAGTTTCCCCACAGGGGACTATGGCTACACCTTC.

This clonotype was seen a few times. At one of its ends the junction is not consistent with the germline gene, which may arise from a read error. The rearrangement joins TRBV11-2 to TRBJ1-5; 12 positions match TRBD1. The CDR3 sequence is 15 residues long. The germline gives CDR1 SGHAT, CDR2 FQNNGV. The CDR3 DNA reads TGTGCCCGCAGCTCGGGACAGGGGGCTCATCAGCCCCAGCATTTT. Translation: CARSSGQGAHQPQHF.

This clonotype was picked up many times. The chain joins TRBV28 to TRBJ1-2; TRBD1 matches 8 bases. This CDR3 has 15 amino acids. With V trimmed by 2 bases and J by 7 bases, 9 bases remained unmatched. Germline V lookup: CDR1 MDHEN, CDR2 SYDVKM. The CDR3: CASSLTTGVAGGYTF. The DNA for the CDR3 is TGTGCCAGCAGTTTAACGACAGGGGTAGCGGGTGGCTACACCTTC.

This clonotype was counted a few times. The CDR3 is CASSDRGYEQYF. CDR3 coding DNA: TGTGCCAGCAGTGATAGAGGCTACGAGCAGTACTTC. The chain has TRBV25-1 and TRBJ2-7, with D unresolved. V lost 3 bases and J 3 bases, leaving 6 bases between the germline ends. The germline CDR1 and CDR2 sequences are MGHDK and SYGVNS. The CDR3 runs 12 residues.

On this clonotype itself: A much bigger clone sits one base away, suggesting this may be a read error. The rearrangement links TRBV27 to TRBJ2-1; D tentatively fits TRBD1 or TRBD2 (5 bases each). The CDR3 has 14 amino acids. The V gene lost 7 bases and the J gene lost 2 bases, with 12 bases spanning the gap. In germline, CDR1 is MNHEY, CDR2 SMNVEV (reference sequence). CDR3 sequence: CASTPGPTYNEQFF. Here the CDR3 DNA reads TGTGCCAGCACCCCGGGACCGACCTACAATGAGCAGTTCTTC.

The V gene is TRBV20-1, the J gene TRBJ1-1; D gene ambiguous. This CDR3 comprises 12 residues. From germline, CDR1 is DFQATT and CDR2 SNEGSKA (reference sequence). The V and J ends lost 0 bases and 6 bases respectively, with 8 bases between them. CDR3 protein: CSARDQSSEAFF. The CDR3 coding sequence is TGCAGTGCTAGAGATCAATCGTCTGAAGCTTTCTTT.

The chain combines TRBV29-1 with TRBJ1-2; 8 nucleotides match TRBD1. Trimming took 6 bases from V and 5 from J; bases not matched to a gene: 11. From germline, CDR1 is SQVTM and CDR2 ANQGSEA. CDR3 length equals 14 residues. The chain's CDR3 is CSVWTGLIGYGYTF. In nucleotides, the CDR3 is TGCAGCGTATGGACAGGGTTAATTGGGTATGGCTACACCTTC.

About this clonotype: A much larger clone is a single base away; this may be a read error. The chain links TRBV7-6 to TRBJ2-7, with unresolved D. The CDR3 has 11 amino acids. The germline V gene has CDR1 SGHVS and CDR2 FNYEAQ. The CDR3 DNA sequence: TGTGCCAGAAGCTTAGACTACGAGCAGTACTTC. Amino acids: CARSLDYEQYF.

A word on this clonotype: Its ends do not fully match the called genes, so a read error is possible. The gene calls are TRBV18 and TRBJ2-7, with no clear D. CDR1 is KGHSH, CDR2 LQKENI, per germline. The CDR3 covers 13 residues. The CDR3 DNA follows: TGTGCCAGCTCACCACCGGAAGGGAACGAGCTGTACTTC. It is translated as CASSPPEGNELYF.

This clonotype appeared a few times. The rearrangement joins TRBV6-1 to TRBJ1-1; 7 bases map to TRBD1. This CDR3 has 13 residues. Germline V lookup: CDR1 MNHNS, CDR2 SASEGT. V shed 7 bases and J 4 bases; nucleotides not matched to a gene: 6. The CDR3: CASTRGGVTEAFF. CDR3 in DNA: TGTGCCAGCACCAGGGGGGGGGTCACTGAAGCTTTCTTT.

Concerning this clonotype: Just one base apart from a much larger clone, this may be a read error. The chain joins TRBV6-1 to TRBJ1-2; 7 bases agree with TRBD1. This CDR3 is built from 12 residues. J gave up 3 bases and V 10 bases, and 5 bases lay outside the gene matches. The germline V gene has CDR1 MNHNS and CDR2 SASEGT. The CDR3 loop reads CAIRGGDYGYTF. In nucleotides, the CDR3 is TGTGCCATCAGAGGGGGCGACTATGGCTACACCTTC.

The rearrangement joins TRBV11-2 to TRBJ1-4; D is possibly TRBD1 (5 bases). Trimming took 0 bases from V and 3 from J, leaving 5 bases between them. CDR1 is SGHAT and CDR2 is FQNNGV in the germline V gene. The CDR3 length is 14 residues. CDR3 DNA: TGTGCCAGCAGCTTAGAAGGGGCTAATGAAAAACTGTTTTTT. Translation: CASSLEGANEKLFF.

This clonotype was picked up many times. This CDR3 is CASSEASTGNRGYTF. The CDR3 nucleotides are TGTGCCAGCAGTGAAGCTAGCACGGGTAATCGTGGCTACACCTTC. The rearrangement links TRBV6-1 to TRBJ1-2; D is unresolved. The CDR3 is made up of 15 amino acids. Germline CDR1 is MNHNS and CDR2 is SASEGT. V was cut by 0 bases and J by 7 bases, with 15 bases left in between.

This clonotype was recorded only once. The junction differs from germline at one of its ends, possibly a read error. V and J are TRBV11-3 and TRBJ1-6; 8 bases align to TRBD1. The CDR3 runs 16 residues. From germline, CDR1 is SGHNT and CDR2 YENEEA. CDR3 DNA sequence: TGTTCCAGCAGCTCCGGACAGGGCACTTATAATTCACCCCTCCACTTT. Its translation is CSSSSGQGTYNSPLHF. Full variable domain (outside the CDR3, taken from reference TRBV11-3 and TRBJ1-6): EAGVVQSPRYKIIEKKQPVAFWCNPISGHNTLYWYLQNLGQGPELLIRYENEEAVDDSQLPKDRFSAERLKGVDSTLKIQPAELGDSAVYLCSSSSGQGTYNSPLHFGNGTRLTVT.